This TCR beta chain came from a study of cytomegalovirus exposure and HLA in healthy donors. Study-level information: Previous work identified roughly 120 million unique TCR beta sequences from around 180 million T cells. General observations from the study: Among TCR beta chains, those listed as cytomegalovirus-associated numbered over 150.

This CDR3 region has 15 residues. Trimming cost V 1 base and J 8 bases; bases outside gene matches: 10. Germline values: CDR1 SGHAT, CDR2 FQNNGV. 13 Jbeta primers and 60 Vbeta primers were used for the PCR. Authors' data handling: It was a later analysis that counted some 80 million unique TCR beta chains, of which some 9.9 million were shared. Sequenced by immunoSEQ multiplex PCR; TCRdb stores in-frame clones only, minus some. The V and J calls and clone size were taken over from that table, and D and trimming were inferred from the DNA. Of 150,000 to 200,000 clones in the sample, 78% were seen once. Comments on this clone: Its antigen remains unidentified.

Material: PBMCs. This TCR was sampled from a woman between 45 and 60 years old in good health and CMV-seropositive. V and J are TRBV11-2 and TRBJ1-2; 7 bases are a match to TRBD1. The CDR3 region is CASSLAPRTGRGYTF. CDR3 coding DNA: TGTGCCAGCAGCTTAGCCCCTCGGACAGGACGAGGCTACACCTTC. The whole variable domain, filled in from reference TRBV11-2 and TRBJ1-2, reads EAGVAQSPRYKIIEKRQSVAFWCNPISGHATLYWYQQILGQGPKLLIQFQNNGVVDDSQLPKDRFSAERLKGVDSTLKIQPAKLEDSAVYLCASSLAPRTGRGYTFGSGTRLTVV.